Below, 15 T cell receptor beta chains from the same sample are listed, as sequenced in a study of T-cell reconstitution after alpha-beta-depleted transplantation in children. Using unique molecular identifiers, the investigators prepared the TCRbeta library. TCRdb analysed the PCR reads with MiXCR anew, one entry per CDR3 protein. In the table there are about 300,000 distinct CDR3 sequences, over 9% of which are singletons. Sequencing used PBMCs, obtained before TCRalphabeta/CD19-depleted stem cell transplant. The receptors originated from a boy under two years old with acute myeloid leukemia, due to receive a stem cell transplant.

This clonotype was counted at least ten times. The chain joins TRBV5-1 to TRBJ2-1, with D maybe TRBD2 (7 bases). The CDR3 sequence is 17 residues long. Trimming cost V 0 bases and J 0 bases, with 13 bases left between them. From germline, CDR1 is SGHRS and CDR2 YFSETQ. CDR3 protein: CASSLAWGGLSYNEQFF. The CDR3 DNA reads as TGCGCCAGCAGCTTGGCCTGGGGGGGCCTCTCCTACAATGAGCAGTTCTTC.

Many counts were recorded for this clonotype. The CDR3: CSVAREETQYF. CDR3 nucleotide sequence: TGCAGCGTTGCCAGGGAAGAGACCCAGTACTTC. J is TRBJ2-5 and V is TRBV29-1; D is possibly TRBD1 (5 bases). The CDR3 spans 11 residues. Deletions cut 4 bases from V and 3 bases from J, with 6 bases between. Per the germline V gene, CDR1 is SQVTM and CDR2 is ANQGSEA.

Concerning this clonotype: One base away lies a much larger clone, so this may be a sequencing read error. CDR3 DNA sequence: TGTGCCACCAGTGATGCGCCTCCCCTCACAGATACGCAGTATTTT. This sequence encodes CATSDAPPLTDTQYF. The rearrangement joins TRBV24-1 to TRBJ2-3, with D uncertain. CDR1 KGHDR and CDR2 SFDVKD come from the germline V gene. The length of the CDR3 is 15 residues. V lost 3 bases to trimming and J lost 2 bases, with 11 bases between them.

This clonotype has a count of ten or more. This chain joins TRBV7-9 and TRBJ2-7; D ambiguous. The CDR3 sequence is 14 residues long. V dropped 0 bases and J dropped 1 base, with 7 bases sitting between them. Germline V CDR1 and CDR2: SEHNR, FQNEAQ (reference sequence). CDR3 residues: CASSLAPLSYEQYF. The CDR3 nucleotides are TGTGCCAGCAGCTTAGCACCGCTTTCCTACGAGCAGTACTTC.

This clonotype was seen ten or more times. The rearrangement joins TRBV12-3 or TRBV12-4 to TRBJ1-2; D remains ambiguous. The CDR3 loop spans 15 amino acids. Trimming stripped 6 bases from V and 7 bases from J, with 21 bases between. CDR3 amino acids: CASSALLYRLSGYTF. The CDR3 DNA reads as TGTGCCAGCAGCGCCCTCCTTTACAGATTAAGTGGCTACACCTTC.

This clonotype was seen a few times. The V call is TRBV5-1, the J call TRBJ2-1, with TRBD1 identical over 7 bases. Germline V gives CDR1 SGHRS, CDR2 YFSETQ. V lost 4 bases to trimming and J lost 7 bases; unmatched junction nucleotides: 11. The CDR3 contains 15 residues. Here the CDR3 DNA reads TGCGCCAGCAGCCCACCTAGACAGGGTAGAAATGAGCAGTTCTTC. This gives the protein CASSPPRQGRNEQFF.

This clonotype was counted at least ten times. The chain has TRBV7-6 and TRBJ2-5, with 8 bases identical to TRBD1. The CDR3 has 16 residues. With 5 bases clipped from V and 1 base from J, the junction kept 9 bases outside the gene matches. The germline CDR1 and CDR2 sequences are SGHVS and FNYEAQ. CDR3 nucleotides: TGTGCCAGCAGCCCATGGGACAGGCCTCCCCAAGAGACCCAGTACTTC. It encodes CASSPWDRPPQETQYF.

As for this clonotype: One end of the junction varies from germline; a read error may be responsible. This chain uses TRBV12-3 or TRBV12-4 with TRBJ2-6, with D possibly being TRBD1 (6 bases). The CDR3 is made up of 19 amino acids. CDR3 DNA: TGTGCCAGCTGTTTCCCCTCAGGGGAAGGAAAGGCTGGGGCCAACGTCCTGACTTTC. Translation gives CASCFPSGEGKAGANVLTF.

This clonotype was seen repeatedly, ten times or more. The rearrangement links TRBV10-3 to TRBJ2-7; unclear D gene. Trimming shortened V by 0 bases and J by 3 bases, and 6 bases separated the two germline ends. The CDR3 runs to 13 residues. Per the germline V gene, CDR1 is ENHRY and CDR2 is SYGVKD. CDR3 nucleotide sequence: TGTGCCATCAGTGAGTCGGCAGTCTACGAGCAGTACTTC. Amino acid sequence: CAISESAVYEQYF.

V gene TRBV29-1 combines with J gene TRBJ2-4; D is uncertain. Germline CDR1 SQVTM, CDR2 ANQGSEA. V lost 4 bases and J lost 8, with 12 bases in between. The CDR3 sequence is 12 residues long. The CDR3 DNA follows: TGCAGCGTTGCCCTAGGGATTGACATTCAGTACTTC. As protein: CSVALGIDIQYF. The whole variable domain, remainder taken from reference TRBV29-1 and TRBJ2-4, is SAVISQKPSRDICQRGTSLTIQCQVDSQVTMMFWYRQQPGQSLTLIATANQGSEATYESGFVIDKFPISRPNLTFSTLTVSNMSPEDSSIYLCSVALGIDIQYFGAGTRLSVL.

Regarding this clonotype: The junction departs from germline at one end; a sequencing error may be responsible. V usage is TRBV5-1 and J usage is TRBJ2-3, with TRBD2 identical over 7 bases. CDR1 and CDR2 (germline): SGHRS, YFSETQ. The CDR3 loop spans 13 amino acids. The CDR3 DNA follows: TGCGTCAGCAGCTCGCGGGGGACAGATACGCAGTATTTT. It yields the protein CVSSSRGTDTQYF.

This clonotype was observed at least ten times. The CDR3 spells CASSPRTGIDNIQYF. DNA for the CDR3: TGTGCCAGCAGCCCCCGGACAGGGATTGATAACATTCAGTACTTC. This chain links TRBV5-4 with TRBJ2-4; 8 bases are a match to TRBD1. Germline V gene sequence: CDR1 SGHNT, CDR2 YYREEE (reference sequence). The CDR3 consists of 15 residues. The J segment lost 7 bases and the V segment lost 4 bases, leaving 10 bases of the junction unmatched.

In this sample, this clonotype turned up many times. The chain combines TRBV29-1 with TRBJ2-7; 7 nucleotides align to TRBD1. Germline V gene sequence: CDR1 SQVTM, CDR2 ANQGSEA. This CDR3 contains 13 residues. The V and J ends lost 3 bases and 4 bases, in that order; junction bases with no gene match: 6. The CDR3 protein is CSVEVDRPYEQYF. The CDR3 region has the DNA TGCAGCGTTGAGGTGGACAGGCCTTACGAGCAGTACTTC.

This clonotype was found many times. This chain joins TRBV15 and TRBJ2-7, with a tentative D call TRBD1 (6 bases). Germline CDR1 is LNHNV and CDR2 is YYDKDF (reference sequence). The CDR3 spans 15 residues. V was shortened by 0 bases and J by 0 bases, with 9 bases between the two germline ends. CDR3 loop: CATSRDPGASYEQYF. Here the CDR3 DNA reads TGTGCCACCAGCAGAGATCCAGGGGCCTCCTACGAGCAGTACTTC.

V and J are TRBV20-1 and TRBJ1-5; D is perhaps TRBD1 (6 bases). The germline V gene has CDR1 DFQATT and CDR2 SNEGSKA (reference sequence). The CDR3 sequence is 15 residues long. The ends were cut back, 0 bases at V and 0 bases at J, with 9 bases in the middle. CDR3 sequence (DNA): TGCAGTGCTAGAGATTCACAGGGTAGCAATCAGCCCCAGCATTTT. This translates into CSARDSQGSNQPQHF.